Included here is one TCR beta chain sequence, with context. The antigen this receptor binds is unknown. Base qualities were left out, and no much larger clone turns up one base away. Library construction relied on RT-PCR. The data were produced on an Illumina HiSeq 2500. TCRdb handled the public reads itself, with Q25 trimming in fastp and clone calling in MiXCR, and kept productive beta chains. A single entry per CDR3 protein holds the most common genes and DNA from its merged rows. Recorded for this sample are some 520,000 distinct CDR3 sequences; more than 15% of them occurred a single time. Clones ranked in the top ten supply approximately 3% of the sample. V gives up 4 bases and J gives up 5 bases, and the segment between their germline ends measures 15 bases. Per the germline V gene, SGDLS is the CDR1 and YYNGEE is the CDR2. The cysteine opens and the phenylalanine closes a CDR3 of 14 amino acids. The DNA shown is the 42-base CDR3, in frame from base 1.

This entry is derived from a study of response to subunit inactivated influenza vaccine (dated by TCRdb to between 2017 and 2018). Background on the whole study: To follow how T cells responded to a trivalent subunit inactivated influenza vaccine, the researchers relied on deep quantitative profiling of the T cell receptor repertoire.

Study-level results and caveats: It was suggested by the authors that each seasonal influenza vaccination may recruit only a limited number of new T cells.

The chain employs TRBV9 and TRBJ2-5; the D gene is perhaps TRBD1 or TRBD2, each of them matching over 6 bases. The sequencing used CD4+ T cells sorted from PBMCs, collected around 25 months after vaccination. This clonotype originated in a man aged 50-75 years who received an inactivated influenza vaccine. Donor details come from another sample of the same person, matched by shared clones. The CDR3 protein is CASSTSTGGETQYF. The DNA sequence is given as TGTGCCAGCAGCACTTCGACAGGAGGGGAGACCCAGTACTTC.